This T cell receptor beta chain comes out of a study of blood T cell repertoires in COVID-19 (dated by TCRdb to the early 2020s). Regarding the study in general: Collaborator samples came from the United States, Italy and Spain and covered acute and convalescent phases of COVID-19. The material from the prospective study consisted of cDNA or gDNA derived from T cells, B-cell-depleted T cells, or PBMCs. The dataset comprised deeply sampled blood TCRbeta repertoires from subjects exposed to, actively infected with, or recovered from COVID-19. The repertoires were released in a freely available public database intended as a resource for research on the immune response to SARS-CoV-2. The samples were drawn from two sources: the first 160 participants of the ongoing ImmuneRACE study, and fewer than 1,500 subjects contributed by 6 global collaborators. Nearly every sample came with metadata listing a de-identified subject ID, COVID-19 status, age in years and sex. Where available, HLA class I and class II types were obtained from metadata supplied by the sample provider rather than from assay-based typing.

The immunoSEQ Assay, a bias-controlled multiplex PCR, was used to amplify TCRbeta CDR3 regions from genomic DNA. Concerning the study's data processing: The number of nucleated cells in each sample was estimated by amplification of reference gene primers within the assay. To quantify the absolute abundance of each unique TCRbeta CDR3 rearrangement, sequence reads were collapsed and filtered. For each sample, productive Simpson clonality was calculated as the square root of Simpson's diversity index over productive rearrangements. The source is immuneACCESS, and TCRdb retained only in-frame sequences with V and J called. Part of the clones is not carried over; for the studies checked, unresolved V genes explain less than half of this, and the remainder is unexplained. V and J calls and clone size are copied from that table; D and trimming were computed from the DNA. In all, the sample holds about 250,000 clones, and just under 85% of those were seen once. Roughly 10% of the sample rests with the top ten.

Comments on this clone: The clone's antigen remains unknown. Base qualities are not provided; no much larger clone lies one nucleotide away.

Results the study describes overall, beyond this receptor: The quantity of clinical and demographic metadata differed by source and by participant and was supplied without curation.

Reading from cysteine to phenylalanine, the CDR3 counts 15 amino acids. Here the CDR3 DNA is all that survives: 45 bases in frame from base 1. Via the germline V gene, CDR1 is MNHEY and CDR2 SVGAGI. From V the trimming removes 5 bases and from J it removes 3 bases, while the gene matches leave 9 bases of the junction unaccounted for. The collaborating institutions used their own protocols to collect whole blood in K2EDTA tubes. For TCRbeta analysis, collaborators shipped samples in one of three forms: frozen whole blood, isolated PBMCs, or DNA extracted from either of those sample types. Material for sequencing was peripheral blood. The receptor chain draws on TRBV6-5 and TRBJ2-7; a stretch of 8 junction bases matches TRBD1. The sequence derives from a man older than 75 with acute or convalescent COVID-19. CDR3 reads: CASSKDRAGYYEQYF. The base sequence is TGTGCCAGCAGTAAGGACAGGGCAGGATACTACGAGCAGTACTTC.